This T cell receptor beta chain was found in a study of blood T cell repertoires in COVID-19. Overall study context: The cDNA or gDNA used as material had been derived from T cells, B-cell-depleted T cells, or PBMCs.

Produced via immunoSEQ multiplex PCR; TCRdb's table is partial and in-frame only. The sample yields fewer than 150,000 clones, around 89% seen once. There are 15 residues in the CDR3. V trimming: 6 bases; J trimming: 4 bases; junction bases outside the gene matches: 8. Germline CDR1 ENHRY, CDR2 SYGVKD. This TCR came from a woman in her sixties or seventies with COVID-19, enrolled during active disease. Sequencing input: peripheral blood. This chain joins TRBV10-3 and TRBJ1-1, with TRBD1 matching 10 bases. CDR3 nucleotides: TGTGCCATCAGGCCGGTGACAGGGGGCTTCACTGAAGCTTTCTTT. The encoded protein is CAIRPVTGGFTEAFF.